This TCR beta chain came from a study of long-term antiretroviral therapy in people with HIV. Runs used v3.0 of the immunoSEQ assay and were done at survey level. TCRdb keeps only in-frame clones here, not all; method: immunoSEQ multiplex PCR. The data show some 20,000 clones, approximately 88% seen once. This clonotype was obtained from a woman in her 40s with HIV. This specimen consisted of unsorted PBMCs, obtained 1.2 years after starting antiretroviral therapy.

This CDR3 is CASSSGQGNQPQHF. For the CDR3, the DNA is TGTGCCAGCAGTTCAGGGCAGGGGAATCAGCCCCAGCATTTT. V usage is TRBV6-5 and J usage is TRBJ1-5; TRBD1 is a possible D gene (6 bases). Trimming removed 4 bases from V and 4 bases from J, with 11 bases in between. The CDR3 is made up of 14 amino acids. Germline-derived CDR1 and CDR2 are MNHEY and SVGAGI.